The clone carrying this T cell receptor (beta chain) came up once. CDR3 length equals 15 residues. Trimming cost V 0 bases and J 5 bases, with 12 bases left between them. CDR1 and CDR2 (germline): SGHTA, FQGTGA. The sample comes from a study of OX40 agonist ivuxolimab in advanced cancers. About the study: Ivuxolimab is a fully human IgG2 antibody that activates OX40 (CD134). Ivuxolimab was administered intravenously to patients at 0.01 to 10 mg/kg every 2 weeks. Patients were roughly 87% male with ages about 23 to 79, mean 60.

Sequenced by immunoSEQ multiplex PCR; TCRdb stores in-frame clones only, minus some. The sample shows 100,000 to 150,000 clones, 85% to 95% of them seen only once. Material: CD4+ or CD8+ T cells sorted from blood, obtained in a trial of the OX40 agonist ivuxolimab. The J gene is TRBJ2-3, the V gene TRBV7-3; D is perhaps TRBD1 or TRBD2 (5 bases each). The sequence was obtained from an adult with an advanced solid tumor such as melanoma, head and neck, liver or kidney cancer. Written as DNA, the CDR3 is TGTGCCAGCAGCTTAACGCTGGGACGGGAAGATACGCAGTATTTT. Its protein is CASSLTLGREDTQYF.